This T cell receptor (beta chain) emerged from a study of T cell repertoires in cytomegalovirus infection. Study-wide points: HLA-C-restricted TCR beta clonotypes specific for CMV led the ex vivo response.

The CDR3 sequence is 12 residues long. Per germline, CDR1 DFQATT and CDR2 SNEGSKA (reference sequence). The V gene end was trimmed by 4 bases and the J gene end by 3 bases; junction bases not matched to a gene: 3. TCRdb passed the reads through MiXCR, listing each CDR3 protein once. This sample has 400,000 to 550,000 distinct CDR3 sequences; approximately 11% occur once, and the top ten carry 10%. This clonotype was recorded at least ten times. Its target is not known. Material: PBMCs. V gene TRBV20-1 combines with J gene TRBJ2-7, with 7 bases identical to TRBD1. The receptor was derived from a human donor in good health (CMV status not recorded). Some clones in this sample may be carry-over from other donors' samples. This chain's CDR3 is CSANRGHYEQYF. The CDR3 DNA sequence: TGCAGTGCTAACAGGGGTCACTACGAGCAGTACTTC.